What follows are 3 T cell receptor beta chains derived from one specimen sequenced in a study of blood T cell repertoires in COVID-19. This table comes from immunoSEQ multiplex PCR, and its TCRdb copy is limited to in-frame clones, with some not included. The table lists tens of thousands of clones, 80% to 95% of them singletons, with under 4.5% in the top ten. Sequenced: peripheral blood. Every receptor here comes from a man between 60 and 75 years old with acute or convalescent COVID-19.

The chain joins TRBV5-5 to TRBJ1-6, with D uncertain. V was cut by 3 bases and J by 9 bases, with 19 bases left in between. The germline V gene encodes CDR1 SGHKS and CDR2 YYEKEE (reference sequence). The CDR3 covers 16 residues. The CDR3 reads CASSSGRRTQFSPLHF. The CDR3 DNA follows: TGTGCCAGCAGCTCCGGGAGGCGGACTCAATTTTCACCCCTCCACTTT.

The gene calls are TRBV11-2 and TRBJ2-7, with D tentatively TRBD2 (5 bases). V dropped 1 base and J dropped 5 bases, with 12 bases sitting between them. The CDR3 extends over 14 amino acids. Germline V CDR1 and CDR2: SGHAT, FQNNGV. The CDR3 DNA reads TGTGCCAGCAGCTTAGCTACTCTAGCCAACGAGCAGTACGTC. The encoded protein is CASSLATLANEQYV.

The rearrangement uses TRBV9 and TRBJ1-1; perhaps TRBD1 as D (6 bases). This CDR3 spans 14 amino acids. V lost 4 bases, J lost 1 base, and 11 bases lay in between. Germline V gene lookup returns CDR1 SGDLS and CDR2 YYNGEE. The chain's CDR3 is CASSTQQGNTEAFF. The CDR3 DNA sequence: TGTGCCAGCAGCACCCAACAGGGGAACACTGAAGCTTTCTTT.